The 11 T cell receptor beta chains below were found in one sample sequenced in a study of cytomegalovirus exposure and HLA in healthy donors. Primers for the PCR totalled 60 Vbeta and 13 Jbeta. Data came from immunoSEQ multiplex PCR; TCRdb stores just in-frame clones and leaves some out. The table includes about 180,000 clones, roughly 78% detected once. The sequencing sample was made of PBMCs. The receptors were sampled from a woman aged 25 to 39 in good health and CMV-seronegative.

The chain employs TRBV5-8 and TRBJ2-1, with 7 positions matching TRBD2. Looked up from germline, CDR1 is SGHTS and CDR2 is YDEGEE. This CDR3 region has 17 residues. Germline trimming cut 3 bases from V and 0 bases from J; bases unmatched to any gene: 9. CDR3 sequence: CASSWGGTALSYNEQFF. CDR3 DNA sequence: TGTGCCAGCAGCTGGGGGGGGACTGCACTCTCCTACAATGAGCAGTTCTTC.

A few counts support this clone. The DNA of the CDR3 is TGTGCCAGCAGCTCCCCAGGACTCCTATCTGGAAATGAGCAGTTCTTC. As protein: CASSSPGLLSGNEQFF. This rearrangement joins TRBV5-6 to TRBJ2-1, with D possibly TRBD2 on 5 matching bases. Germline V lookup: CDR1 SGHDT, CDR2 YYEEEE. CDR3 length: 16 amino acids. V lost 3 bases and J 7 bases, leaving 20 bases between the germline ends.

This clone came up once. The CDR3 region has the DNA TGTGCCAGCAGCAAAGGGACTAGCGGGGTCCAAGAGACCCAGTACTTC. It encodes CASSKGTSGVQETQYF. The chain recombines TRBV9 with TRBJ2-5; 13 bases are a match to TRBD2. Trimming cost V 4 bases and J 1 base; bases outside gene matches: 4. The germline CDR1 and CDR2 sequences are SGDLS and YYNGEE. The CDR3 has 16 amino acids.

This clone was observed a few times. V is TRBV18 and J is TRBJ2-7, with unresolved D. Germline V gene lookup returns CDR1 KGHSH and CDR2 LQKENI. This CDR3 has 14 residues. V dropped 2 bases and J dropped 1 base, with 9 bases sitting between them. The CDR3 DNA follows: TGTGCCAGCTCACCAGGTGACGGGTCCTACGAGCAGTACTTC. Amino acid sequence: CASSPGDGSYEQYF.

Only a few counts were recorded for this clone. The chain carries TRBV5-1 and TRBJ2-1, with D perhaps matching TRBD1 (5 bases). V lost 0 bases and J 2 bases, leaving 9 bases between the germline ends. Germline lookup yields CDR1 SGHRS and CDR2 YFSETQ. The CDR3 extends over 15 amino acids. The CDR3 reads CASSLGGLTYNEQFF. The CDR3 coding sequence is TGCGCCAGCAGCTTGGGGGGCCTGACCTACAATGAGCAGTTCTTC.

The chain employs TRBV2 and TRBJ2-7, with D perhaps matching TRBD1 (5 bases). Germline-derived CDR1 and CDR2 are SNHLY and FYNNEI. V lost 4 bases and J 5 bases, leaving 27 bases between the germline ends. The CDR3 extends over 18 amino acids. The CDR3, as DNA: TGTGCCAGCAGTGCCAATAGACCCGACAGACCCACTCAGAACGAGCAGTACTTC. Amino acid sequence: CASSANRPDRPTQNEQYF.

The genes are TRBV5-1 and TRBJ2-5; D gene ambiguous. From germline, CDR1 is SGHRS and CDR2 YFSETQ. The V end was cut by 0 bases, the J end by 4 bases, with 10 bases between. This CDR3 is 14 amino acids long. DNA of the CDR3: TGCGCCAGCAGCTTGGGACGGAACAGAGAGACCCAGTACTTC. Protein sequence: CASSLGRNRETQYF.

The sample holds a few counts of this clone. The gene calls are TRBV5-5 and TRBJ2-7, with D perhaps matching TRBD2 (5 bases). CDR3 length: 16 residues. Germline CDR1 is SGHKS and CDR2 is YYEKEE (reference sequence). V was trimmed by 0 bases and J by 0 bases, leaving 13 bases between them. For the CDR3, the DNA is TGTGCCAGCAGCTTGGGGATAGGGAGAGCCTCCTACGAGCAGTACTTC. It codes for CASSLGIGRASYEQYF. Using reference TRBV5-5 and TRBJ2-7 for the parts outside the CDR3, the full variable domain is DAGVTQSPTHLIKTRGQQVTLRCSPISGHKSVSWYQQVLGQGPQFIFQYYEKEERGRGNFPDRFSARQFPNYSSELNVNALLLGDSALYLCASSLGIGRASYEQYFGPGTRLTVT.

V and J are TRBV30 and TRBJ1-4; possibly TRBD1 for D (5 bases). The germline V and J ends were trimmed by 1 base and 6 bases, with 6 bases remaining between them. Germline CDR1 reads GTSNPN; CDR2 reads SVGIG (reference sequence). CDR3 length: 12 amino acids. CDR3 in DNA: TGTGCCTGGAGTGCGACAGATGAAAAACTGTTTTTT. It specifies CAWSATDEKLFF.

The chain has TRBV19 and TRBJ1-4; D unresolved. Trimming pared 6 bases from V and 8 bases from J, leaving 16 bases between. This CDR3 spans 14 amino acids. Germline values: CDR1 LNHDA, CDR2 SQIVND (reference sequence). The CDR3 here is CASRRGRAEEKLFF. DNA for the CDR3: TGTGCCAGTAGGCGCGGGAGAGCAGAGGAAAAACTGTTTTTT.

The V call is TRBV5-8, the J call TRBJ1-2; 7 bases agree with TRBD1. The ends lost 7 bases at V and 4 bases at J; junction bases unmatched: 4. CDR1 is SGHTS and CDR2 is YDEGEE in the germline V gene. The CDR3 covers 12 residues. The CDR3: CASLTGLYGYTF. Here the CDR3 DNA reads TGTGCCAGCCTGACAGGGCTCTATGGCTACACCTTC.